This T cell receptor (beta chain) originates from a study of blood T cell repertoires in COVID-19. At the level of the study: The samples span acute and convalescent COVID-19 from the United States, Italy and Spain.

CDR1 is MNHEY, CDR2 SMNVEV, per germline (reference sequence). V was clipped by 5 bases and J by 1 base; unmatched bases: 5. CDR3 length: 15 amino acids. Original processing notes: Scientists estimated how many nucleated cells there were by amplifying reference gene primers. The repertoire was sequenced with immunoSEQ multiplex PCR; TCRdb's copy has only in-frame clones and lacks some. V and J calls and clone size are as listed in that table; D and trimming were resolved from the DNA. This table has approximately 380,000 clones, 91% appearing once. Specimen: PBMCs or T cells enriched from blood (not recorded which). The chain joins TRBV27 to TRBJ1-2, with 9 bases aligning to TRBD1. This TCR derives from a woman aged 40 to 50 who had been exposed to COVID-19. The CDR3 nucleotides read TGTGCCAGCAGTGCTGGGACAGGGCTTAACTATGGCTACACCTTC. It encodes CASSAGTGLNYGYTF.